A selection of T cell receptor beta chains follows, all from one sample in a study of blood T cell repertoires in COVID-19. Repertoires were generated with immunoSEQ multiplex PCR, while TCRdb's copy carries only in-frame clones and drops some. The sample lists tens of thousands of clones, roughly four fifths occurring once. Sequencing was done on a sample of peripheral blood. The origin of the receptors is a woman aged 55-69 years with acute or convalescent COVID-19. Both conserved end residues are part of each CDR3. A D gene is named only where the DNA matches it firmly. Rows may omit the clone size; those that give it use once, few, many or a size class.

d_gene,abundance,j_gene,v_gene,CDR3nt,CDR3aa
TRBD2,-,TRBJ2-5,TRBV2,TGTGCCAGCAGTGAATACGGGAGGCCGAGTGAAGAGACCCAGTACTTC,CASSEYGRPSEETQYF
-,-,TRBJ1-1,TRBV19,TGTGCCAGTAGTATGTTCGGGGGCACTGAAGCTTTCTTT,CASSMFGGTEAFF
-,-,TRBJ1-2,TRBV28,TGTGCCAGCAGGGACAGCCGAAACTATGGCTACACCTTC,CASRDSRNYGYTF
-,-,TRBJ2-4,TRBV5-8,TGTGCCAGCAGCCCAGGACGGGGATTTGATGTAGACATTCAGTACTTC,CASSPGRGFDVDIQYF
-,-,TRBJ2-6,TRBV5-8,TGTGCCAGCACCAGCATGCCCACGTCTGGGCCCTCTGGGGCCAACGTCCTGACTTTC,CASTSMPTSGPSGANVLTF
TRBD1,once,TRBJ1-4,TRBV6-1,TGTGCCAGCAGTGAAGCACGGACAGGGATGGATGAAAAACTGTTTTTT,CASSEARTGMDEKLFF
-,-,TRBJ2-7,TRBV5-1,TGCGCCAGCAGCTTGGATCGGGGGAACGAGCAGTACTTC,CASSLDRGNEQYF
TRBD1,-,TRBJ2-1,TRBV14,TGTGCCAGCAGCCCCCGGCAACAGGGGTATCACAATGAGCAGTTCTTC,CASSPRQQGYHNEQFF
-,-,TRBJ2-3,TRBV2,TGTGCCAGCAGTGATGAGTCTGGAGACACAGATACGCAGTATTTT,CASSDESGDTDTQYF
-,-,TRBJ2-7,TRBV5-1,TGCGCCAGCAGTCGAGGCGGGACGGGCTCCTACGAGCAGTACTTC,CASSRGGTGSYEQYF
-,once,TRBJ2-1,TRBV4-1,TGCGCCAGCACCTCGAATAATGGAGGGTACAATGAGCAGTTCTTC,CASTSNNGGYNEQFF
-,-,TRBJ2-2,TRBV5-5,TGTGCCAGCAGACTAGACGGGGAGCTGTTTTTT,CASRLDGELFF
-,-,TRBJ1-1,TRBV6-1,TGTGCCAGCAGTGACGGTACAGGAAGGAACACTGAAGCTTTCTTT,CASSDGTGRNTEAFF
TRBD2,once,TRBJ2-1,TRBV12-5,TGTGCTAGTGGAGACCCGGGACTAGCGGGCAATGAGCAGTTCTTC,CASGDPGLAGNEQFF
-,-,TRBJ2-6,TRBV18,TGTGCCAGCTCACCTCGACAGGTTCGGACTGGGGCCAACGTCCTGACTTTC,CASSPRQVRTGANVLTF
-,-,TRBJ1-5,TRBV4-1,TGCGCCAGCAGCCAAAAAACCCCCGGACTCCCTGGCGATCAGCCCCAGCATTTT,CASSQKTPGLPGDQPQHF
-,-,TRBJ2-7,TRBV10-1,TGCGCCAGCAGTGAGTCGGATAGCTCGGGCTACGAGCAGTACTTC,CASSESDSSGYEQYF
TRBD1,-,TRBJ1-1,TRBV27,TGTGCCAGCAGTAGGAGACAGGGAGATGGGGACACTGAAGCTTTCTTT,CASSRRQGDGDTEAFF
-,-,TRBJ1-5,TRBV6-1,TGTGCCAGCAGTGAAGCACAGGGTTTACGCAATCAGCCCCAGCATTTT,CASSEAQGLRNQPQHF
-,-,TRBJ1-6,TRBV18,TGTGCCAGCTCACCGAACAGACAATCGAACCAAGATTCACCCCTCCACTTT,CASSPNRQSNQDSPLHF
-,-,TRBJ2-1,TRBV4-2,TGTGCCAGCAGTCAAACCCAGGGCAATGAGCAGTTCTTC,CASSQTQGNEQFF
-,-,TRBJ1-1,TRBV28,TGTGCCAGCAGTTTTTTAGGGGCCGCTGAAGCTTTCTTT,CASSFLGAAEAFF
-,few,TRBJ2-5,TRBV24-1,TGTGCCACCAGTGATCTGCAGGGGGGAACGAAGACCCAGTACTTC,CATSDLQGGTKTQYF
TRBD2,-,TRBJ2-2,TRBV2,TGTGCCGGTAGACTAGCGGCGAACACCGGGGAGCTGTTTTTT,CAGRLAANTGELFF
-,-,TRBJ1-5,TRBV7-6,TGTGCCAGCAGCTTAGGGGGGCGCGGAAGCAATCAGCCCCAGCATTTT,CASSLGGRGSNQPQHF
TRBD1,-,TRBJ1-1,TRBV29-1,TGCAGCGTTGATAGGCCGGGGACAGCCTACACTGAAGCTTTCTTT,CSVDRPGTAYTEAFF
TRBD1,-,TRBJ1-6,TRBV5-4,TGTGCCAGCAGCTTGGGTGGACAGGATAATTCACCCCTCCACTTT,CASSLGGQDNSPLHF
-,-,TRBJ1-1,TRBV5-1,TGCGCCAGCAGCCCCCAGGGAGGGCTGAACACTGAAGCTTTCTTT,CASSPQGGLNTEAFF
TRBD1,-,TRBJ1-1,TRBV6-5,TGTGCCAGCAGCCCGGACAGGAGGAACACTGAAGCTTTCTTT,CASSPDRRNTEAFF
-,-,TRBJ2-3,TRBV7-9,TGTGCCAGCAGCTCGACAGATAGCACAGATACGCAGTATTTT,CASSSTDSTDTQYF
-,-,TRBJ1-1,TRBV9,TGTGCCAGCAGCTTCACAGGGACCACTGAAGCTTTCTTT,CASSFTGTTEAFF
TRBD1,-,TRBJ2-3,TRBV7-2,TGTGCCAGCAGCTCTGACAGGGGTGGGGCGCAGTATTTT,CASSSDRGGAQYF
-,-,TRBJ2-7,TRBV28,TGTGCCAGCCGGTCTTTTGGCAGGGCCTACGAGCAGTACTTC,CASRSFGRAYEQYF
-,-,TRBJ2-2,TRBV25-1,TGTGCCAGCAGAGGATTTCGGGAAACGAACACCGGGGAGCTGTTTTTT,CASRGFRETNTGELFF
TRBD2,-,TRBJ2-1,TRBV6-5,TGTGCCAGCAGTACCCAGCGGGAGGGCCCCAATGAGCAGTTCTTC,CASSTQREGPNEQFF
-,few,TRBJ1-1,TRBV18,TGTGCCAGCTCACCCGAAAGGACAGAAGCTTTCTTT,CASSPERTEAFF
TRBD1,-,TRBJ2-3,TRBV5-4,TGTGCCAGCAACTCGATAGACAGGGGTTCCACAGATACGCAGTATTTT,CASNSIDRGSTDTQYF
-,-,TRBJ1-6,TRBV12-3/TRBV12-4,TGTGCCAGCAGTTTTTATCTTAATTCACCCCTCCACTTT,CASSFYLNSPLHF
-,few,TRBJ2-7,TRBV11-1,TGTGCCAGCAGCTTTAGTGGCAGGCCCTACGAGCAGTACTTC,CASSFSGRPYEQYF
TRBD1,-,TRBJ1-4,TRBV19,TGTGCCAGTAGGAAGTCCAGGGGGCTCACTGAAAAACTGTTTTTT,CASRKSRGLTEKLFF
TRBD1,medium-sized,TRBJ2-2,TRBV29-1,TGCAGCGTTGGGGCCAGGGGGATATCCTCCGGGACCACCGGGGAGCTGTTTTTT,CSVGARGISSGTTGELFF
TRBD1,-,TRBJ1-2,TRBV28,TGTGCCATTCGAGACAGGGGTGTGGGTGGCTACACCTTC,CAIRDRGVGGYTF
TRBD1,-,TRBJ2-7,TRBV6-2/TRBV6-3,TGTGCCAGCAGCCTCTGGACAGGGGGGTCCTACGAGCAGTACTTC,CASSLWTGGSYEQYF
TRBD1,-,TRBJ2-7,TRBV2,TGTGCCAGCAGTGAGCAGGGGGAGACCTACGAGCAGTACTTC,CASSEQGETYEQYF
-,-,TRBJ2-1,TRBV3-1/TRBV3-2,TGTGCCAGCAGCCAATCGTCTAGCTTCGGCAATGAGCAGTTCTTC,CASSQSSSFGNEQFF
-,-,TRBJ2-7,TRBV6-6,TGTGCCAGCAGTTCCGGGAAATACTCCTACGAGCAGTACTTC,CASSSGKYSYEQYF